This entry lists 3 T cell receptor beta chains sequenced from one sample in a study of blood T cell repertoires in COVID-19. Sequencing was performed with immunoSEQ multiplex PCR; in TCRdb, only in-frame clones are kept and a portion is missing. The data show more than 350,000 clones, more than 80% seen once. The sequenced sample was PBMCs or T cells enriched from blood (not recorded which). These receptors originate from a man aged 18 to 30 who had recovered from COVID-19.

The CDR3: CATSRSGANVLTF. The CDR3 DNA is TGTGCCACCAGTCGGTCTGGGGCCAACGTCCTGACTTTC. The V call is TRBV24-1, the J call TRBJ2-6; D uncertain. The V gene's germline CDR1 is KGHDR and CDR2 SFDVKD. CDR3 size: 13 residues. V was shortened by 6 bases and J by 1 base, with 3 bases between the two germline ends.

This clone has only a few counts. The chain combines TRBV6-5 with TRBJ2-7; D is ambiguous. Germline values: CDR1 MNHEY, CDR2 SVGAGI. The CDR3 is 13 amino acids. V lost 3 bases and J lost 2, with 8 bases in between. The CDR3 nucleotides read TGTGCCAGCAGTTATAATCCTACCTACGAGCAGTACTTC. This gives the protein CASSYNPTYEQYF.

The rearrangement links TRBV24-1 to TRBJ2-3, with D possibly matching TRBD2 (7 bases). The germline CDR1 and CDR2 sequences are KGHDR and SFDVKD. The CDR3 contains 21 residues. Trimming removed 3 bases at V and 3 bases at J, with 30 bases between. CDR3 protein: CATSDPQAGDSRGGGTDTQYF. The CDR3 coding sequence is TGTGCCACCAGTGATCCGCAGGCAGGGGATTCTAGGGGCGGGGGAACAGATACGCAGTATTTT.